This T cell receptor beta chain came from a study of vaccination effects on CD4 cells after COVID-19. The study, taken as a whole, reports: Clones arising from infection and from vaccination showed marked clonal contraction late after vaccination.

Concerning this clone itself: Its antigen is not identified.

Expansion with viral peptide pools was applied to antigen-specific CD4+ T cells by the ViraFEST assay prior to sequencing. It was after more than nine days of culture that CD4+ T cells were isolated. A half-volume exchange with IL-2 medium occurred on days 3 and 7. Sequenced by immunoSEQ multiplex PCR; TCRdb stores in-frame clones only, minus some. Altogether 20,000 to 25,000 clones are present, around 72% being singletons, with the ten largest covering approximately 12%. Looked up from germline, CDR1 is LGHNA and CDR2 is YNFKEQ. The length of the CDR3 is 17 residues. J was trimmed by 2 bases and V by 3 bases; bases with no gene match: 9.

The source was CD4+ T cells from PBMCs cultured with HCoV-229E spike peptides, collected before COVID-19 vaccination. The sequence came from a human donor who received a COVID-19 vaccine. The chain carries TRBV4-2 and TRBJ2-5; 10 nucleotides line up with TRBD2. DNA for the CDR3: TGTGCCAGCAGCCAGGGGGGACTAGCGATGGGGCAAGAGACCCAGTACTTC. This codes for CASSQGGLAMGQETQYF.